This is a list of T cell receptor beta chains from one sample in a study of cytomegalovirus exposure and HLA in healthy donors. Clones were sequenced by immunoSEQ multiplex PCR, and TCRdb holds only the in-frame ones, with some missing. The data contain about 110,000 clones, around 88% of them singletons. The sequenced material came from PBMCs. Every receptor here comes from a man aged 35 to 55 in good health and CMV-seronegative. Both conserved end residues are part of each CDR3. Fields, in order: D gene, clone size, V gene, J gene, CDR3 protein, CDR3 DNA. D genes are given only for firm matches. Clone size is given for some rows only: seen once, a few or many times, or a class if the clone is expanded.

d_call: NA; clone_size: NA; v_call: TRBV5-4; j_call: TRBJ1-1; cdr3_aa: CASSSAPSGAEAFF; cdr3_nt: TGTGCCAGCAGCTCAGCACCGAGCGGCGCTGAAGCTTTCTTT
d_call: NA; clone_size: NA; v_call: TRBV6-5; j_call: TRBJ1-1; cdr3_aa: CASSYAGNAFF; cdr3_nt: TGTGCCAGCAGTTACGCAGGGAACGCTTTCTTT
d_call: NA; clone_size: NA; v_call: TRBV2; j_call: TRBJ2-7; cdr3_aa: CASREQGPAYEQYF; cdr3_nt: TGTGCCAGCAGAGAACAGGGTCCGGCCTACGAGCAGTACTTC
d_call: TRBD1; clone_size: NA; v_call: TRBV27; j_call: TRBJ1-2; cdr3_aa: CASSGMWDREHYGYTF; cdr3_nt: TGTGCCAGCAGCGGCATGTGGGACAGGGAGCACTATGGCTACACCTTC
d_call: TRBD1; clone_size: NA; v_call: TRBV28; j_call: TRBJ2-2; cdr3_aa: CASATGPPNTGELFF; cdr3_nt: TGTGCCAGCGCGACAGGGCCCCCAAACACCGGGGAGCTGTTTTTT
d_call: NA; clone_size: NA; v_call: TRBV7-9; j_call: TRBJ2-5; cdr3_aa: CASSGRKETQYF; cdr3_nt: TGTGCCAGCAGTGGCAGGAAAGAGACCCAGTACTTC
d_call: TRBD1; clone_size: NA; v_call: TRBV28; j_call: TRBJ1-5; cdr3_aa: CASSLADRGRSQPQHF; cdr3_nt: TGTGCCAGCAGTTTAGCCGACAGGGGGCGAAGTCAGCCCCAGCATTTT
d_call: NA; clone_size: NA; v_call: TRBV9; j_call: TRBJ1-1; cdr3_aa: CASSAESGDTEAFF; cdr3_nt: TGTGCCAGCAGCGCGGAAAGCGGGGACACTGAAGCTTTCTTT
d_call: TRBD2; clone_size: NA; v_call: TRBV18; j_call: TRBJ2-1; cdr3_aa: CASSPSRGGPGDNEQFF; cdr3_nt: TGTGCCAGCTCACCATCGCGGGGGGGTCCGGGGGACAATGAGCAGTTCTTC
d_call: TRBD2; clone_size: NA; v_call: TRBV6-1; j_call: TRBJ2-7; cdr3_aa: CASSALAGDAYEQYF; cdr3_nt: TGTGCCAGCAGTGCTCTAGCGGGGGACGCATACGAGCAGTACTTC
d_call: NA; clone_size: NA; v_call: TRBV6-5; j_call: TRBJ1-2; cdr3_aa: CASSYSQGPGYTF; cdr3_nt: TGTGCCAGCAGTTACTCCCAGGGTCCTGGCTACACCTTC
d_call: NA; clone_size: few; v_call: TRBV10-3; j_call: TRBJ1-1; cdr3_aa: CATRFYSDTEAFF; cdr3_nt: TGTGCCACCCGGTTTTACTCGGACACTGAAGCTTTCTTT
d_call: TRBD1; clone_size: NA; v_call: TRBV6-6; j_call: TRBJ2-7; cdr3_aa: CASRARQGEAYEQYF; cdr3_nt: TGTGCCAGCAGGGCCAGACAGGGTGAGGCCTACGAGCAGTACTTC
d_call: NA; clone_size: NA; v_call: TRBV5-4; j_call: TRBJ2-7; cdr3_aa: CASSRGPYEQYF; cdr3_nt: TGTGCCAGCAGCCGAGGGCCCTACGAGCAGTACTTC
d_call: NA; clone_size: NA; v_call: TRBV28; j_call: TRBJ2-7; cdr3_aa: CASSFSPGSYEQYF; cdr3_nt: TGTGCCAGCAGTTTCTCTCCGGGCTCCTACGAGCAGTACTTC